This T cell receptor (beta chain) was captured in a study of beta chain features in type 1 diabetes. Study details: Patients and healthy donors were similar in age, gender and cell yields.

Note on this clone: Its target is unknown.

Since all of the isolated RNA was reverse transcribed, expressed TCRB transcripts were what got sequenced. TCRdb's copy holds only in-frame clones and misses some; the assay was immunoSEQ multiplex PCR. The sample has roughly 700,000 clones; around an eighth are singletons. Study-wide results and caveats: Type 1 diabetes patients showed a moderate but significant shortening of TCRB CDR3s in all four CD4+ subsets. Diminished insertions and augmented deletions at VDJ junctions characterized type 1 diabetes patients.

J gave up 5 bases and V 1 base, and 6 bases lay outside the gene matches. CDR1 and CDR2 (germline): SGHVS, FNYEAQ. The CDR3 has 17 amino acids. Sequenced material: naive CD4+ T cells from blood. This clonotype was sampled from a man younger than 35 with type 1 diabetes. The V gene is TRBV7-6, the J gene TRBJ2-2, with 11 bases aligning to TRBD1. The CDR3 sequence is CASSLEGQGARTGELFF. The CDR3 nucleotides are TGTGCCAGCAGCTTAGAAGGACAGGGGGCTCGTACCGGGGAGCTGTTTTTT.